The clone carrying this TCR beta chain was picked up many times. The junction had 4 bases not matched to a gene; V was cut back by 7 bases and J by 7 bases. CDR3 length: 11 residues. Germline CDR1 reads SQVTM; CDR2 reads ANQGSEA. These data belong to a study of early T cells in non-severe SARS-CoV-2 infection. A single record per CDR3 protein comes from TCRdb applying MiXCR to the 5' RACE reads. The table lists some 49,000 distinct CDR3 sequences, about 10% of them singletons. This clonotype originated in an adult who was a healthcare worker with PCR-confirmed SARS-CoV-2 infection or an uninfected control (not recorded which). This chain uses TRBV29-1 with TRBJ2-7, with 10 bases lining up with TRBD2. Sample: whole blood. This CDR3 is CSAGAGGEQYF. The CDR3 DNA is TGCAGCGCCGGAGCGGGGGGGGAGCAGTACTTC.